The 16 T cell receptor beta chains presented below share a single source sample, sequenced in a study of T cells in Graves' hyperthyroidism and ophthalmopathy. It was RNA transcripts that yielded the amplified TCR beta CDR3 regions. The HTBI primer set was used in a first-round RT-PCR of the TCR CDR3. A single record per CDR3 protein comes from TCRdb applying MiXCR to the multiplex PCR reads. This table has roughly 400,000 distinct CDR3 sequences, just under 25% appearing once. Sequencing was done on a sample of blood. Every receptor here comes from a man over 45 with Graves' hyperthyroidism.

On this clonotype itself: The junction shows a germline mismatch at one end, possibly a read error. This sequence joins TRBV28 and TRBJ2-7; D might be TRBD1 or TRBD2, each matching 5 bases. From germline, CDR1 is MDHEN and CDR2 SYDVKM. The CDR3 consists of 14 residues. The CDR3 nucleotides are TGTGCCAGCAGTTTAACCCCAGGGACGTACGGGCAGTACTTC. Protein: CASSLTPGTYGQYF.

The table lists this clonotype with a count of one. The chain is built from TRBV10-3 and TRBJ2-1; 11 bases align to TRBD2. Germline trimming cut 10 bases from V and 4 bases from J; bases unmatched to any gene: 6. CDR3 size: 14 residues. Germline assignment: CDR1 ENHRY and CDR2 SYGVKD. CDR3 coding DNA: TGTGCCAGCACGGGACTAGCGGATTACAATGAGCAGTTCTTC. Amino acid sequence: CASTGLADYNEQFF.

This clonotype has only a few counts. DNA for the CDR3: TGCGCCAGCAGCTTGACCTTTGGTGCAGGGAGGGGAGAGCAGTACTTC. This sequence encodes CASSLTFGAGRGEQYF. The chain combines TRBV5-1 with TRBJ2-7; 7 nucleotides match TRBD2. The V gene's germline CDR1 is SGHRS and CDR2 YFSETQ. Trimming at V came to 1 base and at J to 7 bases, leaving 14 bases not matched to a gene. The CDR3 is made up of 16 amino acids.

This clonotype was counted at least ten times. The V and J genes are TRBV29-1 and TRBJ1-1; D is unresolved. CDR1 SQVTM and CDR2 ANQGSEA come from the germline V gene. This CDR3 spans 18 amino acids. The V gene lost 4 bases and the J gene lost 0 bases, with 24 bases spanning the gap. This chain's CDR3 is CSVVKLSGSEKVNTEAFF. CDR3 nucleotide sequence: TGCAGCGTTGTAAAACTTAGCGGCAGCGAGAAAGTGAACACTGAAGCTTTCTTT.

This clonotype has ten or more counts. The CDR3 sequence is CASTRTSTPLEQFF. In DNA form, the CDR3 reads TGCGCCAGCACCAGGACTAGTACTCCCCTTGAGCAGTTCTTC. This sequence joins TRBV5-1 and TRBJ2-1; TRBD2 aligns across 7 bases. V was clipped by 6 bases and J by 9 bases; unmatched bases: 12. CDR3 length: 14 residues. Germline assignment: CDR1 SGHRS and CDR2 YFSETQ. The full variable domain, rest sourced from reference TRBV5-1 and TRBJ2-1, is KAGVTQTPRYLIKTRGQQVTLSCSPISGHRSVSWYQQTPGQGLQFLFEYFSETQRNKGNFPGRFSGRQFSNSRSEMNVSTLELGDSALYLCASTRTSTPLEQFFGPGTRLTVL.

A remark on this clonotype: The junction differs from germline at one of its ends, possibly a read error. The chain employs TRBV7-9 and TRBJ1-6, with D unclear. Germline values: CDR1 SEHNR, CDR2 FQNEAQ (reference sequence). This CDR3 contains 12 residues. The CDR3 loop reads CATSLAGYEQYF. CDR3 DNA: TGTGCCACCAGCTTAGCCGGATACGAGCAGTACTTT.

The V call is TRBV24-1, the J call TRBJ1-5; D might be TRBD1 (5 bases). CDR1 is KGHDR and CDR2 is SFDVKD in the germline V gene. This CDR3 region has 13 residues. V lost 6 bases, J lost 5 bases, and 10 bases lay in between. CDR3 in amino acids: CATSRGGDQPQHF. In DNA, the CDR3 is TGTGCCACCAGTAGGGGAGGCGATCAGCCCCAGCATTTT.

The rearrangement links TRBV12-3 or TRBV12-4 to TRBJ2-1; 11 positions agree with TRBD2. CDR3 length: 15 residues. V shed 3 bases and J 6 bases; nucleotides not matched to a gene: 4. The CDR3 protein is CASSFSGRAGNEQFF. The DNA for the CDR3 is TGTGCCAGCAGTTTTAGCGGGAGGGCGGGCAATGAGCAGTTCTTC.

The chain recombines TRBV28 with TRBJ2-7, with D possibly matching TRBD2 (8 bases). The CDR3 consists of 17 residues. V was trimmed by 2 bases and J by 4 bases, leaving 21 bases between them. Germline CDR1 reads MDHEN; CDR2 reads SYDVKM. CDR3 amino acids: CASSLPGTAGGDYEQYF. CDR3 coding DNA: TGTGCCAGCAGTTTACCGGGGACAGCCGGGGGGGATTACGAGCAGTACTTC.

Comments on this clonotype: A much larger clone lies one base from this, so it may be a read error. The chain uses TRBV6-1 and TRBJ2-1, with D perhaps matching TRBD1 or TRBD2 (6 bases each). The CDR3 runs to 12 residues. The germline gives CDR1 MNHNS, CDR2 SASEGT. CDR3 loop: CASGGRANKQFF. The DNA for the CDR3 is TGTGCCAGCGGGGGGCGGGCCAATAAGCAGTTCTTC.

The J gene is TRBJ2-5, the V gene TRBV5-1, with 11 bases lining up with TRBD2. J lost 4 bases, V lost 3 bases, and 11 bases had no gene match. This CDR3 has 17 residues. Germline V lookup: CDR1 SGHRS, CDR2 YFSETQ. The chain's CDR3 is CASSSSPGLAALETQYF. CDR3 nucleotide sequence: TGCGCCAGCAGCTCCTCACCGGGACTAGCGGCTTTAGAGACCCAGTACTTC. Full variable domain (missing parts from reference TRBV5-1 and TRBJ2-5): KAGVTQTPRYLIKTRGQQVTLSCSPISGHRSVSWYQQTPGQGLQFLFEYFSETQRNKGNFPGRFSGRQFSNSRSEMNVSTLELGDSALYLCASSSSPGLAALETQYFGPGTRLLVL.

The DNA of the CDR3 is TGTGCCAGCAGTGAGGGAGTAAGACTAGCGGGAGTTGGCGAGACCCAGTACTTC. It yields the protein CASSEGVRLAGVGETQYF. The rearrangement links TRBV6-1 to TRBJ2-5; the match to TRBD2 covers 12 bases. The CDR3 is 18 residues long. Germline trimming cut 3 bases from V and 5 bases from J; bases unmatched to any gene: 13. CDR1 MNHNS and CDR2 SASEGT come from the germline V gene.

This clonotype was counted many times. This chain connects TRBV15 to TRBJ2-7, with D perhaps TRBD1 (6 bases). The CDR3 covers 14 residues. Germline CDR1 LNHNV, CDR2 YYDKDF (reference sequence). The ends were cut back, 0 bases at V and 6 bases at J, with 12 bases in the middle. The chain's CDR3 is CATSRDRGRGEQYF. CDR3 bases: TGTGCCACCAGCAGAGATCGGGGCAGGGGCGAGCAGTACTTC.

The chain combines TRBV7-9 with TRBJ2-1; 7 nucleotides align to TRBD2. CDR3 length: 15 amino acids. With V trimmed by 3 bases and J by 7 bases, 9 bases remained unmatched. Germline CDR1 reads SEHNR; CDR2 reads FQNEAQ (reference sequence). This CDR3 is CASSFSSGLRNEQFF. CDR3 DNA sequence: TGTGCCAGCAGCTTTAGTTCGGGACTAAGAAATGAGCAGTTCTTC.

This clonotype turned up a few times. This chain uses TRBV6-1 with TRBJ2-2; 7 bases are shared with TRBD1. This CDR3 has 15 residues. Trimming at V came to 5 bases and at J to 1 base, leaving 4 bases not matched to a gene. Germline CDR1 MNHNS, CDR2 SASEGT. The CDR3: CASSLTGMNTGELFF. The CDR3 DNA follows: TGTGCCAGCAGTCTGACAGGGATGAACACCGGGGAGCTGTTTTTT.

This clonotype was found many times. CDR3 sequence: CASSQGAGLYNEQFF. The CDR3 DNA follows: TGTGCCAGCAGCCAAGGGGCAGGCCTATACAATGAGCAGTTCTTC. This chain links TRBV3-1 with TRBJ2-1; D call uncertain. The V gene's germline CDR1 is LGHDT and CDR2 YNNKEL (reference sequence). The CDR3 is made up of 15 amino acids. V was cut by 1 base and J by 4 bases, with 11 bases left in between.